This TCR beta chain was recorded in a study of T cells in Graves' hyperthyroidism and ophthalmopathy. Study-level results: Patients with ophthalmopathy were separated from those with stable hyperthyroidism by a 13 V-J model.

V shed 5 bases and J shed 7 bases, with 12 bases lying between them. CDR3 length: 14 amino acids. In germline, CDR1 is MNHNS, CDR2 SASEGT. RNA transcripts were the template for amplifying TCR beta CDR3 regions. Carried out on the TCR CDR3, a first-round RT-PCR used the HTBI primer set. TCRdb ran MiXCR on the multiplex PCR reads and lists one entry per CDR3 protein. Here the sample spans around 340,000 distinct CDR3 sequences, roughly 21% being singletons. The table lists this clonotype with many counts. The antigen is unknown. If no ophthalmopathy progression occurred within 18 months, Graves' hyperthyroidism was stable.

The TCR was taken from a woman between 45 and 65 years old with Graves' hyperthyroidism. Sequencing was done on a sample of blood. This chain uses TRBV6-1 with TRBJ1-6; D perhaps matches TRBD1 (5 bases). This CDR3 is CASSFDSPNSPLHF. CDR3 coding DNA: TGTGCCAGCAGTTTTGACAGCCCCAATTCACCCCTCCACTTT.